The rows below give T cell receptor beta chains drawn from one sample of a study of shared clonotypes between healthy human individuals. Here immunoSEQ multiplex PCR was the method, and the copy in TCRdb shows in-frame clones only, minus some. In the table there are around 2,000,000 clones, roughly 95% of which are singletons. What was sequenced was naive CD4+ T cells sorted from blood. All receptors derive from a man between 18 and 35 years old in good health. The CDR3 runs from the conserved cysteine through the conserved F or W. Each record gives: CDR3 DNA, CDR3 protein, D gene, clone size, J gene, V gene. A D gene is named only where the DNA matches it firmly. The size of a clone is reported for some rows only, either as once, few or many, or as a class for expanded clones.

TGTGCCAGCTCAAAAGGGGCTAATGAAAAACTGTTTTTT | CASSKGANEKLFF | . | . | TRBJ1-4 | TRBV18
TGTGCCAGCAGTGCCCCACAAAACTATGGCTACACCTTC | CASSAPQNYGYTF | . | . | TRBJ1-2 | TRBV6-6
TGCAGTGCAATGCGGGAGACCCAGTACTTC | CSAMRETQYF | . | . | TRBJ2-5 | TRBV20-1
TGTGCCAGCTCCGAGCATTTGGGGGAAGTCACTGAAGCTTTCTTT | CASSEHLGEVTEAFF | . | . | TRBJ1-1 | TRBV18
TGTGCCAGCAGCTTAACAGGGGTCAACACTGAAGCTTTCTTT | CASSLTGVNTEAFF | TRBD1 | . | TRBJ1-1 | TRBV7-9
TGTGCCAGCAGCCTCGGGACAGGTGGGAGGAACGAGCAGTACTTC | CASSLGTGGRNEQYF | TRBD1 | . | TRBJ2-7 | TRBV16
TGCGCCAGCAGCCAAGATCCAGCGGGGGGAGGCAATGAGCAGTTCTTC | CASSQDPAGGGNEQFF | TRBD2 | . | TRBJ2-1 | TRBV4-1
TGTGCCTGGAGTCGGACAGGGCTTGGCTACACCTTC | CAWSRTGLGYTF | TRBD1 | . | TRBJ1-2 | TRBV30
TGTGCCAGCAGCTTGGGGACAGCCTTCCTCGGTTCACCCCTCCACTTT | CASSLGTAFLGSPLHF | . | once | TRBJ1-6 | TRBV5-4
TGTGCCAGCAGTCGCGACAGGGAAATTGCCCTCCACTTT | CASSRDREIALHF | TRBD1 | many | TRBJ1-6 | TRBV2
TGTGCCATCAGTGAGAGGGGATTGGACACTGAAGCTTTCTTT | CAISERGLDTEAFF | . | . | TRBJ1-1 | TRBV10-3
TGTGCCAGCAGCCCCGGGTTGGGGCGCGATGAAAAACTGTTTTTT | CASSPGLGRDEKLFF | . | . | TRBJ1-4 | TRBV27
TGCGCCAGCCTACCTGGAGGAGGGAACTACAATGAGCAGTTCTTC | CASLPGGGNYNEQFF | . | . | TRBJ2-1 | TRBV5-1
TGTGCCAGCTCACCAAATGCAGGGGGAGCCTACGAGCAGTACTTC | CASSPNAGGAYEQYF | TRBD1 | . | TRBJ2-7 | TRBV18
TGCGCCAGCAGCGAGAATCAAGTTCCTGGAAACACCATATATTTT | CASSENQVPGNTIYF | . | . | TRBJ1-3 | TRBV5-1
TGTGCCAGCAGCAAACGGGGTACTCGGGGGACCCAGTACTTC | CASSKRGTRGTQYF | . | once | TRBJ2-5 | TRBV21-1
TGTGCCTGGAGTGTAGTCGCTGAAGCTTTCTTT | CAWSVVAEAFF | . | . | TRBJ1-1 | TRBV30
TGTGCCAGCAGTTATAGGACAGGGGGGGGAAATGAGCAGTTCTTC | CASSYRTGGGNEQFF | TRBD1 | . | TRBJ2-1 | TRBV6-7
TGTGCCAGCAATTCTCGGACAGGGGGCGATGAAAAACTGTTTTTT | CASNSRTGGDEKLFF | TRBD1 | . | TRBJ1-4 | TRBV28
TGTGCCATCAGTGAGTCCATTATCTCTGGAAACACCATATATTTT | CAISESIISGNTIYF | . | . | TRBJ1-3 | TRBV10-3
TGTGCCAGCAGGATCCGGACCATGGGGTGGGAGCAGTACTTC | CASRIRTMGWEQYF | . | . | TRBJ2-7 | TRBV6-1
TGTGCCAGCAGTTTGGGTTCCTCAGGGGGGAATGAAAAACTGTTTTTT | CASSLGSSGGNEKLFF | TRBD1 | . | TRBJ1-4 | TRBV27
TGTGCCAGCAGTGAAGACGGGGGGGCCAACGAGCAGTACTTC | CASSEDGGANEQYF | TRBD2 | . | TRBJ2-7 | TRBV2
TGTGCCAGCAGCTCACCGGACTCTGGAAACACCATATATTTT | CASSSPDSGNTIYF | . | . | TRBJ1-3 | TRBV4-2
TGTGCCATCAGGGAGGGGAGGGATGCTTCACCCCTCCACTTT | CAIREGRDASPLHF | . | once | TRBJ1-6 | TRBV10-3
TGTGCCAGCAGCGTAGGGTGGTCAGGGGATTATGGCTACACCTTC | CASSVGWSGDYGYTF | . | . | TRBJ1-2 | TRBV9
TGCAGCGTCCACGGCGGCCCAGATACGCAGTATTTT | CSVHGGPDTQYF | . | . | TRBJ2-3 | TRBV29-1
TGTGCCAGCAGCAAGACGGCTGTCGGGGTCTACGAGCAGTACTTC | CASSKTAVGVYEQYF | . | . | TRBJ2-7 | TRBV5-4
TGCGCCAGCAGCTTGCAGGGACGGAGTGATTACAATGAGCAGTTCTTC | CASSLQGRSDYNEQFF | . | . | TRBJ2-1 | TRBV5-1
TGTGCCAGCAGTTACTTATCAGGACAAACTTCACCCCTCCACTTT | CASSYLSGQTSPLHF | . | once | TRBJ1-6 | TRBV6-6
TGTGCCAGCAGCGGCGGGACAGTACAAGAGACCCAGTACTTC | CASSGGTVQETQYF | . | . | TRBJ2-5 | TRBV7-2
TGTGCCAGCAGCGTAGATGGGGGGCAGATCTATGGCTACACCTTC | CASSVDGGQIYGYTF | . | . | TRBJ1-2 | TRBV9
TGTGCCAGCAGCTGGACACTGAACACTGAAGCTTTCTTT | CASSWTLNTEAFF | . | . | TRBJ1-1 | TRBV7-2
TGTGCCAGCAGGGACTTATCTCGGGACGAGCAGTACTTC | CASRDLSRDEQYF | . | . | TRBJ2-7 | TRBV11-2
TGTGCCAGCGGTTTGGGCGGGAGCTCCTACGAGCAGTACTTC | CASGLGGSSYEQYF | TRBD2 | . | TRBJ2-7 | TRBV7-9
TGTGCCTGGAGTGATTTCGCCGGGGAGCTGTTTTTT | CAWSDFAGELFF | . | . | TRBJ2-2 | TRBV30
TGTGCCAGCAGCCCCTACGGTGGACAGCGAGATACGCAGTATTTT | CASSPYGGQRDTQYF | . | . | TRBJ2-3 | TRBV7-2
TGTGCCAGCAGCTACCGCCTAACTAGCGGGGGGGCCGAAAAGCAGTACTTC | CASSYRLTSGGAEKQYF | TRBD2 | . | TRBJ2-7 | TRBV5-4
TGTGCCAGCAGCGGGGGGTTCGAGCAGTACTTC | CASSGGFEQYF | . | . | TRBJ2-7 | TRBV5-6
TGTGCCAGCAGCTCCCGAGGAGGCACCGGGGAGCTGTTTTTT | CASSSRGGTGELFF | . | . | TRBJ2-2 | TRBV13
TGTGCCATCAGTGAGCCTCCGGGACAGAGAGGGTATGGCTACACCTTC | CAISEPPGQRGYGYTF | TRBD1 | once | TRBJ1-2 | TRBV10-3
TGTGCCAGCAGGGACACAGGGATTATTGGAAACACCATATATTTT | CASRDTGIIGNTIYF | . | . | TRBJ1-3 | TRBV9
TGTGCCAGCAGCTCAGCCGGGGGGGGTAACACCGGGGAGCTGTTTTTT | CASSSAGGGNTGELFF | TRBD2 | once | TRBJ2-2 | TRBV25-1
TGCGCCAGCAGCTTCAGGCGCGGGAGATTTGGAGAGCAGTACTTC | CASSFRRGRFGEQYF | TRBD2 | . | TRBJ2-7 | TRBV5-1
TGCGCCAGCAGCCCTTTGAAGGTGAACACTGAAGCTTTCTTT | CASSPLKVNTEAFF | . | . | TRBJ1-1 | TRBV5-1
TGTGCCAGCAGCGCACCGGACAAGAATGAAAAACTGTTTTTT | CASSAPDKNEKLFF | . | . | TRBJ1-4 | TRBV6-1
TGCGCCAGCAGCCAAGATCGATCCGCTACAACTGGGCTAGCGAGGTACAATGAGCAGTTCTTC | CASSQDRSATTGLARYNEQFF | . | . | TRBJ2-1 | TRBV4-1
TGTGCCAGCACCTCGGACCTTACGAACACCGGGGAGCTGTTTTTT | CASTSDLTNTGELFF | . | . | TRBJ2-2 | TRBV7-6
TGTGCCAGCTCAGCGGACAGGGTTGGGGAGCTGTTTTTT | CASSADRVGELFF | TRBD1 | . | TRBJ2-2 | TRBV18
TGTGCCAGCAGCCTAAGCGGGGGCGCCCCAGATACGCAGTATTTT | CASSLSGGAPDTQYF | TRBD2 | . | TRBJ2-3 | TRBV7-2
TGTGCCTGGAGTGTAACTGGGAGGGGTGATGGCTACACCTTC | CAWSVTGRGDGYTF | . | . | TRBJ1-2 | TRBV30
TGTGCCAGCAGCCACCGATCCTCTGGAAACACCATATATTTT | CASSHRSSGNTIYF | . | . | TRBJ1-3 | TRBV5-4
TGTGCCAGCAGTGAAGCTGTTGTCTCTGGAAACACCATATATTTT | CASSEAVVSGNTIYF | . | . | TRBJ1-3 | TRBV6-1
TGTGCCAGCACTCAAGGCGGGGGAAGGGCCGGGGAGCTGTTTTTT | CASTQGGGRAGELFF | TRBD2 | once | TRBJ2-2 | TRBV7-9
TGTGCCAGCAGCTTAAATTCCTACGAGCAGTACTTC | CASSLNSYEQYF | . | . | TRBJ2-7 | TRBV2